This TCR beta chain was observed in a study of blood T cell repertoires in COVID-19. The study assigned cohorts using participant-reported clinical history. The authors' processing: Using reference gene primer amplification, nucleated cell counts were estimated. Only in-frame clones appear in the TCRdb table, and some are missing; sequencing was by immunoSEQ multiplex PCR. V and J calls and clone size are those listed in that table; D and trimming were worked out from the DNA. The table lists roughly 180,000 clones, roughly 87% of them singletons. Deletions cut 4 bases from V and 10 bases from J, with 13 bases between. The CDR3 consists of 12 residues.

This TCR came from a woman younger than 45 who had recovered from COVID-19. The sequenced sample consisted of PBMCs or T cells enriched from blood (not recorded which). This rearrangement joins TRBV12-3 or TRBV12-4 to TRBJ1-1; tentatively, D is TRBD1 (5 bases). DNA for the CDR3: TGTGCCAGCAGTTGGAGGGACGGTGGAGCTTTCTTT. This gives the protein CASSWRDGGAFF.